This T cell receptor beta chain was sequenced in a study of blood T cell repertoires in COVID-19. Across the whole study: COVID-19 samples from acute and convalescent phases originated in the United States, Italy and Spain. Nucleic acid was either cDNA or gDNA, and it came from T cells, B-cell-depleted T cells, or PBMCs.

Trimming removed 8 bases from V and 4 bases from J; junction bases left unmatched: 7. Germline-derived CDR1 and CDR2 are ENHRY and SYGVKD. The CDR3 is made up of 15 amino acids. Per the original data handling: By means of reference gene primer amplification, nucleated cell counts were estimated. The repertoire was sequenced with immunoSEQ multiplex PCR; TCRdb's copy has only in-frame clones and lacks some. D and trimming were read from the DNA, whereas the V and J calls and clone size are those reported in that table. Of approximately 110,000 clones detected, 70% to 85% appear once; the ten largest clones hold about 0.85%.

What was sequenced was peripheral blood. V and J are TRBV10-3 and TRBJ1-3, with TRBD1 matching over 11 bases. This TCR was sampled from a human donor with acute or convalescent COVID-19. The donor label of this sample is uncertain. The DNA of the CDR3 is TGTGCCATCCGCAGGACAGGGGGCGAAGGAAACACCATATATTTT. Its translation: CAIRRTGGEGNTIYF.